These 19 T cell receptor beta chains originate from one sample sequenced in a study of OX40 agonist ivuxolimab in advanced cancers. TCRdb's copy holds only in-frame clones and misses some; the assay was immunoSEQ multiplex PCR. The data show 20,000 to 25,000 clones, about 83% seen once. The specimen comprised CD4+ or CD8+ T cells sorted from blood, sampled in a trial of the OX40 agonist ivuxolimab. The receptor set was obtained from an adult with an advanced solid tumor such as melanoma, head and neck, liver or kidney cancer.

The chain carries TRBV7-9 and TRBJ2-1; TRBD1 matches at 9 bases. V was pared by 0 bases and J by 0 bases, with 6 bases of the junction left unmatched. This CDR3 is 18 amino acids long. In germline, CDR1 is SEHNR, CDR2 FQNEAQ (reference sequence). CDR3 loop: CASSLARDREGSYNEQFF. The DNA for the CDR3 is TGTGCCAGCAGCTTAGCCAGGGACAGGGAGGGCTCCTACAATGAGCAGTTCTTC.

This chain joins TRBV5-6 and TRBJ1-1; D perhaps matches TRBD1 (5 bases). Germline V gene sequence: CDR1 SGHDT, CDR2 YYEEEE. Trimming took off 0 bases at V and 0 bases at J, with 9 bases between the two ends. The CDR3 extends over 15 amino acids. CDR3 bases: TGTGCCAGCAGCTTGGGGTGGGGGGTGAACACTGAAGCTTTCTTT. Translation gives CASSLGWGVNTEAFF.

CDR3 sequence: CASSRNPYSQGMNTEAFF. The CDR3 DNA follows: TGTGCCAGCAGCCGGAACCCGTATTCACAGGGAATGAACACTGAAGCTTTCTTT. This chain connects TRBV4-2 to TRBJ1-1; tentatively, D is TRBD1 (6 bases). The CDR3 runs to 18 residues. V was trimmed by 4 bases and J by 0 bases, leaving 21 bases between them. The germline V gene encodes CDR1 LGHNA and CDR2 YNFKEQ.

This clone came up once. The chain links TRBV10-1 to TRBJ2-3; D not certain. The CDR3 spans 12 residues. Germline V gene lookup returns CDR1 WNHNN and CDR2 SYGVQD (reference sequence). Trimming took off 2 bases at V and 2 bases at J, with 2 bases between the two ends. DNA of the CDR3: TGCGCCAGCAGTGAGCCCACAGATACGCAGTATTTT. This codes for CASSEPTDTQYF.

This rearrangement joins TRBV7-3 to TRBJ2-2; either TRBD1 or TRBD2 may fit D (5 bases each). The V end was cut by 5 bases, the J end by 0 bases, with 22 bases between. The length of the CDR3 is 19 residues. CDR1 and CDR2 from the germline V gene are SGHTA and FQGTGA. CDR3: CASSPNWQGAGTNTGELFF. Here the CDR3 DNA reads TGTGCCAGCAGCCCGAACTGGCAGGGAGCCGGGACGAACACCGGGGAGCTGTTTTTT.

The chain carries TRBV28 and TRBJ1-6, with no clear D. This CDR3 comprises 13 residues. CDR1 is MDHEN and CDR2 is SYDVKM in the germline V gene. V lost 6 bases and J lost 10, with 13 bases in between. CDR3 DNA: TGTGCCAGCAGCTTAGCGGTTAGGTCACCCCTCCACTTT. Protein product: CASSLAVRSPLHF.

The DNA of the CDR3 is TGTGCCAGCAGTTTAGGGGTGGGGGAGACCTACGAGCAGTACTTC. Its protein is CASSLGVGETYEQYF. The chain links TRBV27 to TRBJ2-7; D is perhaps TRBD1 or TRBD2 (5 bases each). The ends were cut back, 2 bases at V and 2 bases at J, with 13 bases in the middle. Germline lookup yields CDR1 MNHEY and CDR2 SMNVEV (reference sequence). There are 15 residues in the CDR3.

V gene TRBV11-2 combines with J gene TRBJ2-1; D might be TRBD2 (6 bases). CDR1 and CDR2 (germline): SGHAT, FQNNGV. The CDR3 length is 16 residues. V gave up 1 base and J gave up 4 bases, with 14 bases separating them. CDR3 loop: CASSLARTGLYNEQFF. CDR3 sequence (DNA): TGTGCCAGCAGCTTAGCGCGAACAGGACTATACAATGAGCAGTTCTTC.

Regarding this clone: The junction does not match germline at one end; this may be a read error. The chain combines TRBV15 with TRBJ2-3, with a possible D match to TRBD2 (5 bases). Per the germline V gene, CDR1 is LNHNV and CDR2 is YYDKDF (reference sequence). This CDR3 region has 15 residues. This chain's CDR3 is CATSGEGSSTDTQYF. The DNA of the CDR3 is TGTGCCACCAGCGGAGAGGGCAGTAGCACAGATACGCAGTATTTT.

This chain connects TRBV7-3 to TRBJ2-3; D may be TRBD2 (6 bases). Germline lookup yields CDR1 SGHTA and CDR2 FQGTGA. The V end was cut by 2 bases, the J end by 4 bases, with 13 bases between. The CDR3 totals 15 residues. The CDR3 loop reads CASSLSWGGADTQYF. CDR3 DNA sequence: TGTGCCAGCAGCTTATCTTGGGGAGGCGCAGATACGCAGTATTTT.

The chain recombines TRBV19 with TRBJ1-2; D unclear. Germline assignment: CDR1 LNHDA and CDR2 SQIVND (reference sequence). This CDR3 region has 17 residues. The germline V and J ends were trimmed by 3 bases and 0 bases, with 17 bases remaining between them. CDR3 bases: TGTGCCAGTAGTATCTGGACGGATGCTCCTGCTAACTATGGCTACACCTTC. It codes for CASSIWTDAPANYGYTF.

In its sample, this clone was seen once. The chain couples TRBV4-2 to TRBJ2-7; D gene ambiguous. CDR3 length equals 14 residues. Trimming removed 0 bases at V and 3 bases at J, with 9 bases between. Germline V gene lookup returns CDR1 LGHNA and CDR2 YNFKEQ. CDR3: CASSQEEGLYEQYF. DNA of the CDR3: TGTGCCAGCAGCCAAGAGGAAGGGCTCTACGAGCAGTACTTC.

Concerning this clone: The conserved phenylalanine or tryptophan normally closing the CDR3 is absent here, so this likely arose from a read error. The chain combines TRBV4-1 with TRBJ1-6; D gene ambiguous. Trimming took 1 base from V and 10 from J, leaving 14 bases between them. Germline CDR1 is MGHRA and CDR2 is YSYEKL. CDR3 length: 15 residues. The CDR3 nucleotides read TGCGCCAGCAGCCAAGGGCCAGGCCTGGAATCACCCCTCCACCTT. It yields the protein CASSQGPGLESPLHL.

The CDR3 region has the DNA TGTGCCAGCAGGCCTCCTACTGGAAACACCATATATTTT. This codes for CASRPPTGNTIYF. The rearrangement joins TRBV11-2 to TRBJ1-3; D gene ambiguous. From germline, CDR1 is SGHAT and CDR2 FQNNGV. The length of the CDR3 is 13 residues. V was cut by 6 bases and J by 2 bases, with 8 bases left in between.

This chain links TRBV15 with TRBJ1-5; D perhaps matches TRBD1 (6 bases). This CDR3 region has 15 residues. Trimming took off 3 bases at V and 3 bases at J, with 12 bases between the two ends. Germline V gene lookup returns CDR1 LNHNV and CDR2 YYDKDF (reference sequence). This CDR3 reads CATSSRRDNNQPQHF. In DNA, the CDR3 is TGTGCCACCAGCAGCCGCCGGGACAACAATCAGCCCCAGCATTTT. The variable domain in full, with the rest retrieved from reference TRBV15 and TRBJ1-5, is DAMVIQNPRYQVTQFGKPVTLSCSQTLNHNVMYWYQQKSSQAPKLLFHYYDKDFNNEADTPDNFQSRRPNTSFCFLDIRSPGLGDTAMYLCATSSRRDNNQPQHFGDGTRLSIL.

The V and J genes are TRBV11-1 and TRBJ2-7; D possibly corresponds to TRBD2 (6 bases). CDR3 length equals 12 residues. Germline CDR1 is SGHAT and CDR2 is FQDESV (reference sequence). Trimming cost V 5 bases and J 6 bases, with 11 bases left between them. DNA for the CDR3: TGTGCCAGCAGCCTCGGAGGGGCCGAGCAGTACTTC. It specifies CASSLGGAEQYF.

This clone has only one observation. The genes are TRBV6-1 and TRBJ2-3; possibly TRBD1 or TRBD2 for D (6 bases each). V lost 4 bases and J lost 9, with 17 bases in between. Germline V gene sequence: CDR1 MNHNS, CDR2 SASEGT. The CDR3 loop spans 14 amino acids. CDR3 nucleotide sequence: TGTGCCAGCAGTGCAGTGGGGGGCGCAGGGACGCAGTATTTT. Translating gives CASSAVGGAGTQYF.

V and J are TRBV11-2 and TRBJ1-2; 10 nucleotides line up with TRBD1. Losses at the gene ends were 1 base for V and 3 bases for J; bases not matched to a gene: 8. The CDR3 length is 17 residues. The germline CDR1 and CDR2 sequences are SGHAT and FQNNGV. In DNA form, the CDR3 reads TGTGCCAGCAGCTTAGGGGGGACAGGGGCCCCATACTATGGCTACACCTTC. Amino acids: CASSLGGTGAPYYGYTF.

CDR3 bases: TGTGCCAGCAGGCATGGTTACAATGAGCAGTTCTTC. Encoded protein: CASRHGYNEQFF. The rearrangement joins TRBV11-2 to TRBJ2-1; unclear D gene. CDR3 length: 12 amino acids. V was shortened by 6 bases and J by 4 bases, with 7 bases between the two germline ends. Germline values: CDR1 SGHAT, CDR2 FQNNGV.